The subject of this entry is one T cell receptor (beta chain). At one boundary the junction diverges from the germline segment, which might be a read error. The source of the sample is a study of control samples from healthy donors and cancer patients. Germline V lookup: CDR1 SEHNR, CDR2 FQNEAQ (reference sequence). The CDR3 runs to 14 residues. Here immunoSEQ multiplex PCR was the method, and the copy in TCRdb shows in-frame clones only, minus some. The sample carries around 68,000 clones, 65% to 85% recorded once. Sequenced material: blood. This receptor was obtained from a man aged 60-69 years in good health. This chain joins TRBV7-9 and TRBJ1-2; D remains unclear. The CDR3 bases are TGTGCCAGCAACTTAGAGACCATTTACTATGGCTACACCTTC. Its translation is CASNLETIYYGYTF.